The rows below give T cell receptor beta chains drawn from one sample of a study of Ad26.COV2.S vaccination and SARS-CoV-2 variants. Sequencing was performed with immunoSEQ multiplex PCR; in TCRdb, only in-frame clones are kept and a portion is missing. The sample contains about 350,000 clones, around 90% of which appear only once. The source was peripheral blood, collected in a trial of Ad26.COV2.S vaccine versus placebo. The receptors originated from a person between 18 and 60 years old who received the Ad26.COV2.S COVID-19 vaccine or a placebo. CDR3s include the opening cysteine and the closing phenylalanine or tryptophan. D genes are given only for firm matches. A clone size is listed for some rows: how often the clone was seen (once, few, many), or a class if it is expanded.

cdr3_length | clone_size | j_call | d_call | v_call | cdr3_nt | cdr3_aa
12 | - | TRBJ1-1 | - | TRBV29-1 | TGCAGCGTTGAAGATATGGGGGCTGAAGCTTTCTTT | CSVEDMGAEAFF
14 | - | TRBJ1-1 | - | TRBV19 | TGTGCCAGTAGTGCCTTGGATATGAACACTGAAGCTTTCTTT | CASSALDMNTEAFF
13 | - | TRBJ1-3 | - | TRBV16 | TGTGCCAGCAGCCAGACGACAAGAAACACCATATATTTT | CASSQTTRNTIYF
14 | - | TRBJ2-5 | - | TRBV6-5 | TGTGCCAGCAGCCCCCAGGGAGGCCGAGAGACCCAGTACTTC | CASSPQGGRETQYF
11 | - | TRBJ2-7 | - | TRBV5-1 | TGCGCCAGCAGCTTAGCGGACGAGCAGTACTTC | CASSLADEQYF
13 | - | TRBJ2-7 | - | TRBV9 | TGTGCCAGCAGCGTAGAGGGGAGTTACGAGCAGTACTTC | CASSVEGSYEQYF
14 | many | TRBJ1-5 | TRBD1 | TRBV27 | TGTGCCAGCAGTTTGACAGGGAGCAATCAGCCCCAGCATTTT | CASSLTGSNQPQHF
14 | - | TRBJ1-5 | - | TRBV27 | TGTGCCAGCAGACAAGACAGTGGAAATCAGCCCCAGCATTTT | CASRQDSGNQPQHF
16 | - | TRBJ1-1 | - | TRBV12-5 | TGTGCTAGTGGTTTGGCTCAGGGACCGAACCACCTTGAAGCTTTCTTT | CASGLAQGPNHLEAFF
16 | many | TRBJ1-5 | - | TRBV27 | TGTGCCAGCAGTACAGGGATAGGTGGTAGCAATCAGCCCCAGCATTTT | CASSTGIGGSNQPQHF
14 | few | TRBJ1-1 | - | TRBV4-3 | TGCGCCAGCAGCCCTACAGACAAGAACACTGAAGCTTTCTTT | CASSPTDKNTEAFF
13 | once | TRBJ2-7 | - | TRBV27 | TGTGCCAGCAGTTTATCTGGGCCGTACGAGCAGTACTTC | CASSLSGPYEQYF
13 | - | TRBJ1-2 | - | TRBV6-6 | TGTGCCAGCAGTTACGACGAAATGCATGGCTACACCTTC | CASSYDEMHGYTF
13 | - | TRBJ2-7 | - | TRBV14 | TGTGCCAGCAGCCAAGATCTACAAGATAAGCAGTACTTC | CASSQDLQDKQYF
15 | - | TRBJ1-6 | - | TRBV30 | TGTGCCTGGACAGGGACGGGGGTTTATAATTCACCCCTCCACTTT | CAWTGTGVYNSPLHF
16 | - | TRBJ2-2 | - | TRBV7-2 | TGTGCCAGCAGCTTACCGAGGGGGGTGTATACCGGGGAGCTGTTTTTT | CASSLPRGVYTGELFF
17 | - | TRBJ1-6 | - | TRBV24-1 | TGTGCCACCAGTGATTTGGTGGCCGGGCGAGGTAATTCACCCCTCCACTTT | CATSDLVAGRGNSPLHF
15 | - | TRBJ2-1 | - | TRBV21-1 | TGTGCCAGCAGTCGAAGGAGCCGCGCCTTGGGTGAGCAGTTCTTC | CASSRRSRALGEQFF
12 | - | TRBJ2-2 | - | TRBV30 | TGTGCCTGGAATGTCGACACCGGGGAGCTGTTTTTT | CAWNVDTGELFF
15 | - | TRBJ1-1 | - | TRBV4-3 | TGCGCCAGCAGCCAAGATTTCGTCTCGAACACTGAAGCTTTCTTT | CASSQDFVSNTEAFF
14 | - | TRBJ2-2 | - | TRBV7-2 | TGTGCCAGCAGCATAAGCGGGAACACCGGGGAGCTGTTTTTT | CASSISGNTGELFF
12 | - | TRBJ2-7 | - | TRBV12-3/TRBV12-4 | TGTGCCAGCAGTTCCCCGGCCCTCGAGCAGTACTTC | CASSSPALEQYF
16 | - | TRBJ2-7 | TRBD1 | TRBV5-1 | TGCGCCAGCAGCTTGGCGAAGGACAGGGTTTCCTACGAGCAGTACTTC | CASSLAKDRVSYEQYF
15 | - | TRBJ1-2 | - | TRBV18 | TGTGCCAGTTCCCCGCAGGCTCAAAAGAACTATGGCTACACCTTC | CASSPQAQKNYGYTF
14 | - | TRBJ1-4 | - | TRBV19 | TGTGCCAGTAGTATAGGAGGGGGAGGCGAAAAACTGTTTTTT | CASSIGGGGEKLFF